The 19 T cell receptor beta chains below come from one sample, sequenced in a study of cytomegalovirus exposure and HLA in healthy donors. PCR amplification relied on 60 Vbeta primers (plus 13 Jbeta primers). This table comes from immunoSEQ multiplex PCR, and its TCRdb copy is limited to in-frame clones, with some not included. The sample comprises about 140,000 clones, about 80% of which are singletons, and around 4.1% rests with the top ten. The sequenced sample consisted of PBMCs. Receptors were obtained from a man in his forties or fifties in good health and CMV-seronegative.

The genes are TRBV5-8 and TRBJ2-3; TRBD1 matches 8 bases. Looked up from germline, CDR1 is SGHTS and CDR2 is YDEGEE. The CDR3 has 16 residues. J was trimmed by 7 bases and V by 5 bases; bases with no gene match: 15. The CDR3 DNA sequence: TGTGCCAGCAGGGAAAAACCGGGACAGGTTTTGAATACGCAGTATTTT. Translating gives CASREKPGQVLNTQYF.

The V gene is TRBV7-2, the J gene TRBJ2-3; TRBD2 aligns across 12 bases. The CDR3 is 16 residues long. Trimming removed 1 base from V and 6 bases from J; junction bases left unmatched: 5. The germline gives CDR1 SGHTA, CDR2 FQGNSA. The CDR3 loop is CASSLEGLAGRDTQYF. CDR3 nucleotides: TGTGCCAGCAGCTTAGAGGGACTAGCGGGTCGGGATACGCAGTATTTT.

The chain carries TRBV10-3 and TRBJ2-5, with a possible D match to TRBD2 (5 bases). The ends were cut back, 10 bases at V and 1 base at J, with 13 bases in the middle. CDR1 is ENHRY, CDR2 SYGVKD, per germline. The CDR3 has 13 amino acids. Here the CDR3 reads CATMAGTQETQYF. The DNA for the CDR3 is TGTGCCACGATGGCGGGTACCCAAGAGACCCAGTACTTC.

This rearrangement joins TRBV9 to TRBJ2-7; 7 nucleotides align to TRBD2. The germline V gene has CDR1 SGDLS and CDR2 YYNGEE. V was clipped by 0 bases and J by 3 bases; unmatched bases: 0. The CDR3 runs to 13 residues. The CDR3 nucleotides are TGTGCCAGCAGCGTAGGGGACTACTACGAGCAGTACTTC. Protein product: CASSVGDYYEQYF.

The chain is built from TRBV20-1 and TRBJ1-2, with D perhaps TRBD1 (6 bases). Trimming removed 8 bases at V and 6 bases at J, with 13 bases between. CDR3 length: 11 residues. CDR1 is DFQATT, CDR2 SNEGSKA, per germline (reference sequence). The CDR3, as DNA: TGCAGTTTGGGGGCGGAGAATGGCTACACCTTC. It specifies CSLGAENGYTF.

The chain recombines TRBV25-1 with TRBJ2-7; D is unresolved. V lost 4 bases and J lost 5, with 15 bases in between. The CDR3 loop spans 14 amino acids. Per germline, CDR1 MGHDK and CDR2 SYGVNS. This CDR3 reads CASSGRSVNHEQYF. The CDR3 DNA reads TGTGCCAGCAGTGGCCGATCGGTCAACCACGAGCAGTACTTC.

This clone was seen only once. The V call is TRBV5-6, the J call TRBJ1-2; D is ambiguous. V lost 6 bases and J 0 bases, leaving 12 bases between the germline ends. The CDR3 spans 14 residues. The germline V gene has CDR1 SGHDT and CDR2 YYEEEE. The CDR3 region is CASIGNAANYGYTF. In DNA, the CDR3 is TGTGCCAGCATTGGCAATGCGGCTAACTATGGCTACACCTTC.

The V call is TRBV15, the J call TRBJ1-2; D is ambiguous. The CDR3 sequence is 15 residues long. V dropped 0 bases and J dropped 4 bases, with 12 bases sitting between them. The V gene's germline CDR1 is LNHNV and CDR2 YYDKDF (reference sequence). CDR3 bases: TGTGCCACCAGCAGAGAGGCGGAGGGATTCTATGGCTACACCTTC. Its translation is CATSREAEGFYGYTF.

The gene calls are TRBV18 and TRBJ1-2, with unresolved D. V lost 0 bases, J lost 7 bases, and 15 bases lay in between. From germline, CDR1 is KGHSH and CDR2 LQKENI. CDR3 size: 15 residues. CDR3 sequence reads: CASSPPERVRSGYTF. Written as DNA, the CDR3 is TGTGCCAGCTCACCACCCGAGCGGGTCCGGAGTGGCTACACCTTC.

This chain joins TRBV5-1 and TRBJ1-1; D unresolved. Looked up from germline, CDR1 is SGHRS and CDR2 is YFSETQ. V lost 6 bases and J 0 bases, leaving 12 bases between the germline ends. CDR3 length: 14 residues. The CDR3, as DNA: TGCGCCAGCAACCTCCAGACAATGAACACTGAAGCTTTCTTT. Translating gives CASNLQTMNTEAFF.

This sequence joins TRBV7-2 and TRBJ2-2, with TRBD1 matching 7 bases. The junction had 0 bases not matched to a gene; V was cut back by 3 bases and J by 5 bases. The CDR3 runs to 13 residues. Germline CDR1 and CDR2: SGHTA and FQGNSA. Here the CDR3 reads CASSLDRTGELFF. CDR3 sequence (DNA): TGTGCCAGCAGCTTGGACAGGACCGGGGAGCTGTTTTTT.

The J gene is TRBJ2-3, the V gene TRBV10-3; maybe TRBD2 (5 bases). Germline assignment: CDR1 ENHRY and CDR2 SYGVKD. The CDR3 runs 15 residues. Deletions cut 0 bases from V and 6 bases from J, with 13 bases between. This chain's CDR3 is CAISESVSAGDTQYF. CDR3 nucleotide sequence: TGTGCCATCAGTGAGTCGGTTAGCGCTGGGGATACGCAGTATTTT.

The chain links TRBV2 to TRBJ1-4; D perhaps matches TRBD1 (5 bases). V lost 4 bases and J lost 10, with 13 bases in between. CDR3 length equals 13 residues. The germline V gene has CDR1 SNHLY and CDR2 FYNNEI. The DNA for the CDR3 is TGTGCCAGCAGTGCGATCGCGGGGGGAAAACTGTTTTTT. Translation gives CASSAIAGGKLFF.

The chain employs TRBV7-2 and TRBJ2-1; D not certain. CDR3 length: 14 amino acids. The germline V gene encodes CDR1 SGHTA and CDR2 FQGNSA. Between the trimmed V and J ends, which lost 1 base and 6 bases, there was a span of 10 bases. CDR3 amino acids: CASSLETRINEQFF. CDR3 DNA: TGTGCCAGCAGCTTAGAAACGCGGATCAATGAGCAGTTCTTC.

The CDR3 DNA is TGTGCCAGCAGCCCGAGGCGGGAGCGACAAGAGACCCAGTACTTC. Its protein is CASSPRRERQETQYF. The chain joins TRBV7-2 to TRBJ2-5, with 7 positions matching TRBD2. The germline CDR1 and CDR2 sequences are SGHTA and FQGNSA. After removal of 5 bases from V and 2 bases from J, the junction contained 8 bases not matched to a gene. The CDR3 covers 15 residues.

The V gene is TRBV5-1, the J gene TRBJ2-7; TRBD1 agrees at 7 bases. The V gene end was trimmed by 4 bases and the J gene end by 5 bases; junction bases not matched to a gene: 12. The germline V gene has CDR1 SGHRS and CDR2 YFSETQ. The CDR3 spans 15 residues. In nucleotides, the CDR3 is TGCGCCAGCAGCCTCAACCCCGGGACAGAGAACGAGCAGTACTTC. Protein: CASSLNPGTENEQYF. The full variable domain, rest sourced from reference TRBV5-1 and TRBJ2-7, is KAGVTQTPRYLIKTRGQQVTLSCSPISGHRSVSWYQQTPGQGLQFLFEYFSETQRNKGNFPGRFSGRQFSNSRSEMNVSTLELGDSALYLCASSLNPGTENEQYFGPGTRLTVT.

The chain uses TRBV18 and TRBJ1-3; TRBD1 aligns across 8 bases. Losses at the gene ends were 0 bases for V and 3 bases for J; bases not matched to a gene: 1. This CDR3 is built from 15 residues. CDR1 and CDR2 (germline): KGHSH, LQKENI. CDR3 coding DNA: TGTGCCAGCTCACCACCGGGGACAGGTGGAAACACCATATATTTT. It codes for CASSPPGTGGNTIYF.

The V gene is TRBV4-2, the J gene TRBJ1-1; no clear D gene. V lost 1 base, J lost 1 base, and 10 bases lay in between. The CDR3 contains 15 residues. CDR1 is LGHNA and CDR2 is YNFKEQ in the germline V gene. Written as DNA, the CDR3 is TGTGCCAGCAGCCAAGTTGCGCGGGGGAACACTGAAGCTTTCTTT. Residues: CASSQVARGNTEAFF.

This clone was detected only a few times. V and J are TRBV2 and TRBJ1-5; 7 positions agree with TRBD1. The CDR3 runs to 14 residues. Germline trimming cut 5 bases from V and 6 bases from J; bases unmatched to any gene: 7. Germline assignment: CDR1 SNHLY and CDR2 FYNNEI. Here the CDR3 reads CASSFSTGTQPQHF. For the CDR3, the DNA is TGTGCCAGCAGTTTCTCGACAGGGACTCAGCCCCAGCATTTT.